This TCR beta chain appears in the sequencing data of a study of blood T cell repertoires in COVID-19 (dated by TCRdb to the early 2020s). Broadly, across the study: Samples from collaborators originated in the United States, Italy and Spain and spanned both the acute and convalescent phases of COVID-19. The material from the prospective study consisted of cDNA or gDNA derived from T cells, B-cell-depleted T cells, or PBMCs. Deeply sampled blood TCRbeta repertoires from subjects exposed to, actively infected with, or recovered from COVID-19 were included in the dataset. The repertoires were made available in a free public database intended to serve as a resource for research on the immune response to SARS-CoV-2. Samples came from the ongoing ImmuneRACE study (first 160 participants) plus 1,254 subjects from 6 global collaborators. The sample metadata nearly always contained a de-identified subject ID, COVID-19 status, age in years and sex. Where available, HLA class I and class II types were taken from metadata supplied by the sample provider and were not determined by assay-based typing. The full study reports these points: The quantity of clinical and demographic metadata differed by source and by participant and was supplied without curation.

The germline V and J ends show losses of 0 bases and 8 bases respectively, and no gene match explains 10 bases of the junction. Inclusive of the bounding cysteine and phenylalanine, the CDR3 is 16 residues long. Kept here is only the CDR3 DNA, which spans 48 bases and is read in frame from base 1. Taken from the germline V gene, the CDR1 and CDR2 loops are SGHDT and YYEEEE. A remark on this clone: Its antigen is still unknown. No clone much larger than this one lies a single base away; base qualities are absent.

Collaborating institutions collected whole blood in K2EDTA tubes following their own protocols. For TCRbeta analysis, collaborator samples were shipped as frozen whole blood, as isolated PBMCs, or as DNA extracted from either sample type. TCRbeta CDR3 regions were amplified from genomic DNA using the immunoSEQ Assay, a bias-controlled multiplex PCR. As for how the authors treated the data: The number of nucleated cells in each sample was estimated from the amplification of reference gene primers within the assay. To quantify the absolute abundance of each unique TCRbeta CDR3 rearrangement, sequence reads were collapsed and filtered. Productive Simpson clonality was computed per sample as the square root of Simpson's diversity index over productive rearrangements. TCRdb limited this immuneACCESS table to in-frame rearrangements with V and J called. A share of clones is missing; checked studies link under half to unresolved V genes, and the rest is unexplained. That table furnishes V, J and clone size, whereas the DNA furnished D and trimming. For this sample the table gives around 63,000 clones, of which more than 75% were detected only once. Over 0.95% of the sample belongs to the ten largest clones.

The chain links TRBV5-6 with TRBJ2-1, and TRBD2 aligns with 8 junction nucleotides. Sequences were obtained from peripheral blood. The TCR comes from a woman in her sixties or seventies with acute or convalescent COVID-19. For the CDR3, the sequence is CASSLGRREVLDEQFF. The nucleotide sequence is given as TGTGCCAGCAGCTTGGGACGGCGGGAGGTTCTGGATGAGCAGTTCTTC.